This T cell receptor beta chain was retrieved from a study of PD-L1 blockade in urothelial cancer. As for the study in general: Individuals in the cohort had been given 0 to 3 earlier chemotherapy regimens. Blood gave a median approximately 140,000 T cells.

Assay used: immunoSEQ multiplex PCR; TCRdb lists only in-frame clones, some missing. The sample yields some 100,000 clones, 91% seen once. A few counts support this clone. All patients carried locally advanced or metastatic urothelial carcinoma. The TCR sequence derives from a woman aged 80 or over with urothelial cancer. Sequences were derived from PBMCs, sampled around atezolizumab (anti-PD-L1) treatment.

Here the CDR3 DNA reads TGTGCCAGCAGCTTGGGACAGGGGCGGGGAGAGACCCAGTACTTC. Residues: CASSLGQGRGETQYF. This chain uses TRBV5-4 with TRBJ2-5, with 8 bases matching TRBD1. The CDR3 extends over 15 amino acids. The germline gives CDR1 SGHNT, CDR2 YYREEE (reference sequence). V dropped 0 bases and J dropped 4; count of bases not matched to a gene: 5.